A single sample gave rise to the 21 T cell receptor beta chains below, sequenced in a study of CXCR3-negative and CXCR3-positive naive CD8 T cells. Libraries were UMI-labeled 5' RACE TRB cDNA. TCRdb re-called the 5' RACE reads; every CDR3 protein appears as one record, without DNA. The table for this sample gives about 45,000 distinct CDR3 sequences. Sequenced: naive CXCR3- CD8+ T cells from blood. Sample subset: CD45RO-CCR7+CD27+CD95- naive CD8+ T cells lacking CXCR3 (TNR3-). The receptor set was obtained from a human donor in good health. Some clones in this sample may be carry-over from other donors' samples.

The chain employs TRBV21-1 and TRBJ2-3; TCRdb selects TRBD2, and the lack of DNA leaves this call unchecked. TRBV21-1 is listed as a pseudogene. CDR3 size: 16 residues. This chain's CDR3 is CASSKPADTSTDTQYF.

This chain connects TRBV12-3 or TRBV12-4 to TRBJ2-7; TCRdb's D gene call, TRBD1, goes unchecked for lack of DNA. This CDR3 has 16 amino acids. CDR3 protein: CASSFISGENIYEQYF.

The CDR3 spells CSARTSGGGTGELFF. V is TRBV29-1 and J is TRBJ2-2; TCRdb proposes TRBD2, but this gene call is untestable without DNA. Germline-derived CDR1 and CDR2 are SQVTM and ANQGSEA. The CDR3 totals 15 residues.

The V call is TRBV28, the J call TRBJ1-1; TCRdb proposes TRBD1, but this gene call is untestable without DNA. From germline, CDR1 is MDHEN and CDR2 SYDVKM. This CDR3 spans 13 amino acids. CDR3 loop: CASTWTLNTEAFF. The full variable domain, rest sourced from reference TRBV28 and TRBJ1-1, is DVKVTQSSRYLVKRTGEKVFLECVQDMDHENMFWYRQDPGLGLRLIYFSYDVKMKEKGDIPEGYSVSREKKERFSLILESASTNQTSMYLCASTWTLNTEAFFGQGTRLTVV.

The CDR3 protein is CASSISGAKNIQYF. This chain connects TRBV19 to TRBJ2-4. The length of the CDR3 is 14 residues. In germline, CDR1 is LNHDA, CDR2 SQIVND (reference sequence).

According to its frequency, this clonotype is medium-sized. The chain joins TRBV10-1 to TRBJ2-3; checking the TCRdb D call of TRBD1 is not possible without DNA. Germline CDR1 is WNHNN and CDR2 is SYGVQD (reference sequence). The CDR3 runs 15 residues. The CDR3 loop reads CASSIFTGTTDTQYF.

The rearrangement links TRBV28 to TRBJ2-7; TCRdb gives TRBD1 as the D gene, but with no DNA this cannot be confirmed. The CDR3 has 16 residues. The germline gives CDR1 MDHEN, CDR2 SYDVKM. The CDR3 protein is CASSPQGGMVSYEQYF.

The rearrangement links TRBV6-5 to TRBJ1-4; absent DNA, TCRdb's TRBD1 call cannot be checked. This CDR3 has 14 amino acids. Germline lookup yields CDR1 MNHEY and CDR2 SVGAGI. CDR3 residues: CASSQGQGEEKLFF.

The chain carries TRBV28 and TRBJ1-1; absent DNA, TCRdb's TRBD1 call cannot be checked. The CDR3 consists of 15 residues. The germline gives CDR1 MDHEN, CDR2 SYDVKM. The chain's CDR3 is CASSLITTGRTEAFF.

The J gene is TRBJ2-1, the V gene TRBV12-3 or TRBV12-4; no DNA is available, so the TRBD2 call from TCRdb remains unchecked. This CDR3 has 14 residues. Here the CDR3 reads CASSTSSGRAEQFF.

The V gene is TRBV20-1, the J gene TRBJ2-7; TCRdb picks TRBD1, but there is no DNA to check that call. Looked up from germline, CDR1 is DFQATT and CDR2 is SNEGSKA (reference sequence). The CDR3 extends over 15 amino acids. The CDR3 is CSATSVTGFSYEQYF.

V usage is TRBV12-3 or TRBV12-4 and J usage is TRBJ1-1. This CDR3 has 13 residues. CDR3 amino acids: CASSRLMNTEAFF.

This chain uses TRBV18 with TRBJ2-1; lacking DNA, the TRBD1 call made by TCRdb goes unchecked. Germline V lookup: CDR1 KGHSH, CDR2 LQKENI. The CDR3 length is 16 residues. CDR3 region: CASSPGRDRSYNEQFF.

The V call is TRBV3-1, the J call TRBJ1-1. Looked up from germline, CDR1 is LGHDT and CDR2 is YNNKEL (reference sequence). The CDR3 contains 16 residues. CDR3 in amino acids: CASSPAGEGLNTEAFF.

This chain links TRBV14 with TRBJ1-1. Germline values: CDR1 SGHDN, CDR2 FVKESK. This CDR3 region has 13 residues. CDR3 in amino acids: CASSQGANTEAFF.

The chain uses TRBV14 and TRBJ2-1; TCRdb outputs TRBD1, but without DNA this stays unchecked. CDR3 length equals 15 residues. Germline CDR1 and CDR2: SGHDN and FVKESK. The CDR3 is CASSQARGEYNEQFF. Drawing the rest from reference TRBV14 and TRBJ2-1, the complete variable domain is EAGVTQFPSHSVIEKGQTVTLRCDPISGHDNLYWYRRVMGKEIKFLLHFVKESKQDESGMPNNRFLAERTGGTYSTLKVQPAELEDSGVYFCASSQARGEYNEQFFGPGTRLTVL.

The rearrangement joins TRBV30 to TRBJ2-1. The V gene's germline CDR1 is GTSNPN and CDR2 SVGIG (reference sequence). The CDR3 contains 14 residues. CDR3 in amino acids: CAWSVVGSYNEQFF. Variable domain in full (rest from reference TRBV30 and TRBJ2-1): SQTIHQWPATLVQPVGSPLSLECTVEGTSNPNLYWYRQAAGRGLQLLFYSVGIGQISSEVPQNLSASRPQDRQFILSSKKLLLSDSGFYLCAWSVVGSYNEQFFGPGTRLTVL.

The genes are TRBV5-1 and TRBJ2-1; TCRdb lists TRBD2, though no DNA is available to test this call. This CDR3 has 15 residues. Germline V gives CDR1 SGHRS, CDR2 YFSETQ. The chain's CDR3 is CASSSLGGSGNEQFF.

The V call is TRBV30, the J call TRBJ2-5. CDR3 length: 13 amino acids. The V gene's germline CDR1 is GTSNPN and CDR2 SVGIG (reference sequence). The CDR3 sequence is CAWSVPAQETQYF.

The gene calls are TRBV20-1 and TRBJ1-2. This CDR3 has 17 amino acids. Germline V gene sequence: CDR1 DFQATT, CDR2 SNEGSKA (reference sequence). The CDR3 sequence is CSATYIPQRLGIDGYTF.

The chain's CDR3 is CASSFPGIAGGPSEQYF. The rearrangement uses TRBV27 and TRBJ2-7; TCRdb returns TRBD2, unconfirmable since there is no DNA. Germline values: CDR1 MNHEY, CDR2 SMNVEV (reference sequence). There are 17 residues in the CDR3.